This TCR beta chain was captured by sequencing in a study of long-term antiretroviral therapy in people with HIV. At the survey level, the v3.0 immunoSEQ assay was run. The method was immunoSEQ multiplex PCR; TCRdb's version includes in-frame clones alone and lacks a portion of them. The sample has 5,700 or so clones, about 77% seen once. The source is a man aged 35-49 years with HIV. This material consisted of unsorted PBMCs, taken 1.8 years before starting antiretroviral therapy.

CDR3 in DNA: TGCAGTGCCGGCCAGCCAGATACGCAGTATTTT. Encoded protein: CSAGQPDTQYF. The chain uses TRBV20-1 and TRBJ2-3; no clear D. Per the germline V gene, CDR1 is DFQATT and CDR2 is SNEGSKA (reference sequence). Trimming cost V 6 bases and J 4 bases, with 8 bases left between them. This CDR3 region has 11 residues.